The present entry profiles one T cell receptor beta chain with its context. The target antigen is unknown. The data are from a study of long-term antiretroviral therapy in people with HIV. Run at survey level, the immunoSEQ assay was version v3.0. TCRdb's table, derived via immunoSEQ multiplex PCR, lists solely in-frame clones and lacks some. This table has 14,000 or so clones, roughly 82% appearing once. With 6 bases clipped from V and 0 bases from J, the junction kept 12 bases outside the gene matches. Germline V gives CDR1 ENHRY, CDR2 SYGVKD. This CDR3 has 17 amino acids. Whole-study findings and limits: The ART regimens used between the mid-2000s and the late 2010s may be less effective than current ones. ART adherence was not documented, and neither viral resistance nor therapy changes had any data. Spans of CDR3 length were tighter for HIV repertoires than for controls.

The sample here was unsorted PBMCs, taken 1.8 years before starting antiretroviral therapy. The clonotype comes from a woman between 35 and 50 years old with HIV. J is TRBJ1-2 and V is TRBV10-3; 8 bases are a match to TRBD1. The CDR3 sequence is CAISPGQTGEANYGYTF. For the CDR3, the DNA is TGTGCCATCAGCCCAGGCCAGACAGGGGAAGCTAACTATGGCTACACCTTC.